This TCR beta chain was sequenced in a study of T-cell memory formation after mild COVID-19. Whole-study context: TCR clusters were mostly donor specific. General observations from the study: Later expanders leaned CD4+, whereas clones that contracted between day 15 and 85 were balanced CD4/CD8. Contracting CD8+ clones were enriched in EMRA, CD4+ mainly in CM and EM.

V lost 1 base and J lost 7, with 12 bases in between. The CDR3 totals 14 residues. CDR1 is SGHVS, CDR2 FQNEAQ, per germline. Points on this clonotype: Its specificity is unknown.

TCRdb ran MiXCR on the 5' RACE reads and lists one entry per CDR3 protein. The sample consists of 250,000 or so distinct CDR3 sequences, about a sixth of them appearing once. The chain combines TRBV7-8 with TRBJ2-3; D not certain. The clonotype was recovered from a man aged 18-30 years who had mild COVID-19 (a few samples of this study predate the infection). Cell type and time point are not known. Sequenced material: PBMCs or a T cell subset sorted from them (not recorded which). The chain's CDR3 is CASSLVRTENTQYF. In DNA form, the CDR3 reads TGTGCCAGCAGCTTAGTTAGGACGGAAAATACGCAGTATTTT. Complete variable domain (other parts from reference TRBV7-8 and TRBJ2-3): GAGVSQSPRYKVAKRGQDVALRCDPISGHVSLFWYQQALGQGPEFLTYFQNEAQLDKSGLPSDRFFAERPEGSVSTLKIQRTQQEDSAVYLCASSLVRTENTQYFGPGTRLTVL.